This passage covers 22 T cell receptor beta chains from one sample sequenced in a study of cytomegalovirus exposure and HLA in healthy donors (dated by TCRdb to the late 2010s). The method was the immunoSEQ multiplex PCR assay. A mixture of 60 forward primers for TCR Vbeta segments and 13 reverse primers for TCR Jbeta segments was used in the multiplex PCR. TCRdb mirrors the immuneACCESS table, restricted to in-frame sequences. Some clones are absent from its copies; in checked studies, under half trace to an unresolved V gene, and the reason for the others is unknown. The sample table holds 130,000 or so clones, of which 78% were seen once. About 1.5% of the sample goes to the ten largest clones. The sample was PBMCs. These receptors all stem from a woman younger than 30 in good health and CMV-seronegative.

This clone was seen only a few times. This rearrangement joins TRBV7-9 to TRBJ2-7; 7 bases align to TRBD2. The CDR3 consists of 16 residues. The J segment lost 2 bases and the V segment lost 5 bases, leaving 12 bases of the junction unmatched. Germline V gene lookup returns CDR1 SEHNR and CDR2 FQNEAQ (reference sequence). CDR3 nucleotide sequence: TGTGCCAGCAGCGCGAAGGGACTATTTCACGCCTACGAGCAGTACTTC. As protein: CASSAKGLFHAYEQYF.

With respect to this clone: Compared with germline, one end of the junction differs, possibly owing to a read error. This chain links TRBV7-9 with TRBJ1-2, with 7 bases lining up with TRBD1. The CDR3 covers 15 residues. Germline loops: CDR1 SEHNR, CDR2 FQNEAQ (reference sequence). The CDR3 region is CSSSLHGQGVYGYTF. For the CDR3, the DNA is TGTTCCAGCAGCTTACACGGCCAGGGGGTCTATGGCTACACCTTC.

The chain uses TRBV6-5 and TRBJ2-1; TRBD2 agrees at 7 bases. Germline V gives CDR1 MNHEY, CDR2 SVGAGI. This CDR3 is 15 amino acids long. V was clipped by 2 bases and J by 3 bases; unmatched bases: 4. DNA of the CDR3: TGTGCCAGCAGTTACAACCGGGACTACTACAATGAGCAGTTCTTC. It encodes CASSYNRDYYNEQFF.

V gene TRBV5-1 combines with J gene TRBJ2-1; weak D call: TRBD2 (5 bases). The CDR3 is made up of 15 amino acids. V was shortened by 2 bases and J by 5 bases, with 14 bases between the two germline ends. The germline gives CDR1 SGHRS, CDR2 YFSETQ. The CDR3 loop is CASSFPPAEDNEQFF. The CDR3 nucleotides read TGCGCCAGCAGCTTCCCTCCAGCGGAGGACAATGAGCAGTTCTTC.

This chain connects TRBV4-1 to TRBJ2-1; 7 nucleotides align to TRBD2. Germline V gives CDR1 MGHRA, CDR2 YSYEKL. The junction had 13 bases not matched to a gene; V was cut back by 1 base and J by 7 bases. There are 17 residues in the CDR3. CDR3 sequence (DNA): TGCGCCAGCAGCCAAGGAGTCCTAGCGGTGGGGGTAAATGAGCAGTTCTTC. It specifies CASSQGVLAVGVNEQFF.

J is TRBJ1-2 and V is TRBV15, with D maybe TRBD1 (6 bases). From germline, CDR1 is LNHNV and CDR2 YYDKDF (reference sequence). This CDR3 has 15 residues. Trimming left V 0 bases short and J 0 bases short, with 8 bases between. CDR3 nucleotides: TGTGCCACCAGCAGAGAGAGGACAGCTAACTATGGCTACACCTTC. Its protein is CATSRERTANYGYTF.

The chain joins TRBV30 to TRBJ1-1; 8 bases map to TRBD1. The V and J ends lost 0 bases and 4 bases, in that order; junction bases with no gene match: 10. Per germline, CDR1 GTSNPN and CDR2 SVGIG (reference sequence). This CDR3 is 16 amino acids long. CDR3 amino acids: CAWSVGTGVVRTEAFF. CDR3 nucleotide sequence: TGTGCCTGGAGTGTAGGGACAGGAGTAGTTCGCACTGAAGCTTTCTTT.

CDR3 loop: CAWSVRVAVTDTQYF. The CDR3 bases are TGTGCCTGGAGTGTGAGAGTAGCGGTCACAGATACGCAGTATTTT. The chain has TRBV30 and TRBJ2-3, with D possibly matching TRBD2 (6 bases). The germline V gene encodes CDR1 GTSNPN and CDR2 SVGIG (reference sequence). Trimming cost V 0 bases and J 2 bases, with 12 bases left between them. The CDR3 is 15 amino acids.

The chain couples TRBV4-2 to TRBJ2-2, with 14 positions matching TRBD2. This CDR3 is built from 17 residues. V lost 9 bases to trimming and J lost 5 bases; unmatched junction nucleotides: 11. Germline CDR1 is LGHNA and CDR2 is YNFKEQ. CDR3 nucleotides: TGTGCCAGTTCAAGGGGGACTAGCGGGAGTGGGACCGGGGAGCTGTTTTTT. This translates into CASSRGTSGSGTGELFF.

The chain carries TRBV5-1 and TRBJ2-1; 8 bases are shared with TRBD2. Trimming removed 1 base from V and 0 bases from J; junction bases left unmatched: 6. This CDR3 comprises 17 residues. The germline CDR1 and CDR2 sequences are SGHRS and YFSETQ. This CDR3 reads CASSLRLALSSYNEQFF. CDR3 DNA: TGCGCCAGCAGCTTGAGACTAGCGCTCTCCTCCTACAATGAGCAGTTCTTC.

The chain recombines TRBV19 with TRBJ1-4, with 7 bases identical to TRBD1. This CDR3 region has 15 residues. CDR1 is LNHDA and CDR2 is SQIVND in the germline V gene (reference sequence). V shed 3 bases, J shed 6 bases, and the junction held 7 bases outside the gene matches. The CDR3 reads CASSISTGRYEKLFF. The CDR3 DNA reads TGTGCCAGTAGTATCTCGACAGGGCGGTATGAAAAACTGTTTTTT.

This chain connects TRBV27 to TRBJ1-4; D might be TRBD1 (5 bases). The CDR3 totals 15 residues. With 6 bases removed from V and 4 bases from J, the gap between germline ends came to 15 bases. CDR1 MNHEY and CDR2 SMNVEV come from the germline V gene (reference sequence). Here the CDR3 reads CASSLGVGLNEKLFF. DNA for the CDR3: TGTGCCAGCAGCCTAGGGGTTGGGCTTAATGAAAAACTGTTTTTT. Together with reference TRBV27 and TRBJ1-4, the CDR3 gives the full variable domain: EAQVTQNPRYLITVTGKKLTVTCSQNMNHEYMSWYRQDPGLGLRQIYYSMNVEVTDKGDVPEGYKVSRKEKRNFPLILESPSPNQTSLYFCASSLGVGLNEKLFFGSGTQLSVL.

This chain joins TRBV16 and TRBJ1-1, with D unclear. Germline loops: CDR1 KGHSY, CDR2 FQNENV. The V end lost 4 bases, the J end lost 1 base, and 7 bases lay between the germline ends. CDR3 length equals 13 residues. CDR3 DNA: TGTGCCAGCAGCCGACAAGAGAACACTGAAGCTTTCTTT. Translated, it gives CASSRQENTEAFF. Supplemented by reference TRBV16 and TRBJ1-1, the full variable domain reads GEEVAQTPKHLVRGEGQKAKLYCAPIKGHSYVFWYQQVLKNEFKFLISFQNENVFDETGMPKERFSAKCLPNSPCSLEIQATKLEDSAVYFCASSRQENTEAFFGQGTRLTVV.

The CDR3 bases are TGCGCCAGCAGCCCGCGAGAGGGACAGGGATCCTACGAGCAGTACTTC. Amino acid sequence: CASSPREGQGSYEQYF. The J gene is TRBJ2-7, the V gene TRBV5-1; 9 bases match TRBD1. CDR3 length equals 16 residues. The V gene's germline CDR1 is SGHRS and CDR2 YFSETQ. V trimming: 4 bases; J trimming: 1 base; junction bases outside the gene matches: 9.

This clone was seen more than once but under ten times. The J gene is TRBJ1-1, the V gene TRBV19; 7 nucleotides line up with TRBD1. The CDR3 has 13 residues. The germline V gene encodes CDR1 LNHDA and CDR2 SQIVND (reference sequence). The J segment lost 1 base and the V segment lost 9 bases, leaving 5 bases of the junction unmatched. CDR3 coding DNA: TGTGCCAGCATGGACAGGACGAACACTGAAGCTTTCTTT. Translation gives CASMDRTNTEAFF. Based on the CDR3 plus reference TRBV19 and TRBJ1-1, the full variable domain is DGGITQSPKYLFRKEGQNVTLSCEQNLNHDAMYWYRQDPGQGLRLIYYSQIVNDFQKGDIAEGYSVSREKKESFPLTVTSAQKNPTAFYLCASMDRTNTEAFFGQGTRLTVV.

The CDR3 sequence is CASSQGRGTGELFF. In DNA, the CDR3 is TGTGCCAGCAGCCAAGGCAGGGGAACCGGGGAGCTGTTTTTT. This chain links TRBV14 with TRBJ2-2; possibly TRBD1 for D (6 bases). Looked up from germline, CDR1 is SGHDN and CDR2 is FVKESK. This CDR3 spans 14 amino acids. V lost 1 base and J lost 5, with 8 bases in between.

This clone was observed a few times. The sample has other DNA sequences that encode this CDR3 too. This chain uses TRBV7-9 with TRBJ1-1; a weak D match, TRBD1 (5 bases). V gave up 3 bases and J gave up 1 base, with 6 bases separating them. This CDR3 has 13 amino acids. The germline CDR1 and CDR2 sequences are SEHNR and FQNEAQ (reference sequence). The CDR3 nucleotides are TGTGCCAGCAGCTTCACAGGGAACACTGAAGCTTTCTTT. This sequence encodes CASSFTGNTEAFF.

The J gene is TRBJ2-1, the V gene TRBV18; no clear D. This CDR3 is built from 15 residues. Germline V gene sequence: CDR1 KGHSH, CDR2 LQKENI. The V and J ends lost 0 bases and 0 bases respectively, with 6 bases between them. The DNA for the CDR3 is TGTGCCAGCTCACCACCGGCCAGCTCCTACAATGAGCAGTTCTTC. Residues: CASSPPASSYNEQFF.

The chain carries TRBV7-2 and TRBJ2-7; 14 bases align to TRBD2. The CDR3 runs 16 residues. The trim removed 6 bases at V and 2 bases at J, leaving 6 bases unmatched. Germline V gene data show CDR1 as SGHTA and CDR2 as FQGNSA. This CDR3 reads CASRLGTSGSAYEQYF. Here the CDR3 DNA reads TGTGCCAGCAGACTCGGGACTAGCGGGAGTGCCTACGAGCAGTACTTC.

This clone appeared once. The genes are TRBV7-6 and TRBJ2-3; 7 bases fit TRBD1. The CDR3 is 13 amino acids. The ends lost 5 bases at V and 4 bases at J; junction bases unmatched: 3. Per the germline V gene, CDR1 is SGHVS and CDR2 is FNYEAQ. DNA of the CDR3: TGTGCCAGCAGCCAGGGGACAGCAGATACGCAGTATTTT. It translates to CASSQGTADTQYF.

This sequence joins TRBV2 and TRBJ2-2; D is unresolved. Trimming took 6 bases from V and 0 from J, leaving 8 bases between them. This CDR3 has 14 residues. Germline CDR1 SNHLY, CDR2 FYNNEI. CDR3 sequence: CASSFRTNTGELFF. In nucleotides, the CDR3 is TGTGCCAGCAGCTTCAGGACGAACACCGGGGAGCTGTTTTTT.

This chain connects TRBV19 to TRBJ2-3, with a weak D call TRBD1 (6 bases). V lost 2 bases to trimming and J lost 5 bases, with 8 bases between them. The CDR3 spans 13 residues. Germline CDR1 and CDR2: LNHDA and SQIVND (reference sequence). The CDR3 region is CASSIRGRDTQYF. The CDR3 coding sequence is TGTGCCAGTAGTATAAGGGGGAGAGATACGCAGTATTTT.